This T cell receptor (beta chain) emerged from a study of blood T cell repertoires in COVID-19. As for the study in general: Italy, Spain and the United States were the sources of the convalescent and acute COVID-19 samples. T cells, B-cell-depleted T cells, or PBMCs supplied cDNA or gDNA.

In the source study's methods: Amplified reference gene primers provided the basis for estimating nucleated cell counts. Using immunoSEQ multiplex PCR, the repertoire was profiled, and TCRdb retains in-frame clones only, with some absent. D and trimming were read from the DNA, whereas the V and J calls and clone size are those reported in that table. The sample yields around 18,000 clones, 75% to 90% seen once. CDR1 and CDR2 from the germline V gene are SGHDN and FVKESK. V shed 3 bases and J 3 bases; nucleotides not matched to a gene: 7. The CDR3 runs 16 residues. The sample consisted of peripheral blood. V is TRBV14 and J is TRBJ2-3; TRBD1 agrees at 9 bases. This TCR came from an elderly man with acute or convalescent COVID-19. CDR3 nucleotides: TGTGCCAGCAGCCAGACCGGGACAGGGAATACAGATACGCAGTATTTT. It yields the protein CASSQTGTGNTDTQYF.